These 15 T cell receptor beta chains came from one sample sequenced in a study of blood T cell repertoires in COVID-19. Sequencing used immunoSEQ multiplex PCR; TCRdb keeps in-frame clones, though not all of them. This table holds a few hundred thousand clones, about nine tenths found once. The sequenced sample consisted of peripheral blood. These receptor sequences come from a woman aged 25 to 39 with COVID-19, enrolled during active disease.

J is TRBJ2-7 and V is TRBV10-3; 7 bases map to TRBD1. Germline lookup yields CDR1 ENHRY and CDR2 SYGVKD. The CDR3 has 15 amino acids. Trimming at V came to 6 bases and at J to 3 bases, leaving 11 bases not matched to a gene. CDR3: CAIRGDRAPGYEQYF. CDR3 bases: TGTGCCATCAGGGGAGACAGGGCCCCAGGCTACGAGCAGTACTTC.

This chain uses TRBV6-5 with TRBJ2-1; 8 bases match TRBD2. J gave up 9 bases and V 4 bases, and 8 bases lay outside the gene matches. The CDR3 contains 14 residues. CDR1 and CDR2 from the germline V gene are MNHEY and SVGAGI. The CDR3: CASSSPGLDIEQFF. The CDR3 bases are TGTGCCAGCAGTTCTCCGGGACTAGATATTGAGCAGTTCTTC.

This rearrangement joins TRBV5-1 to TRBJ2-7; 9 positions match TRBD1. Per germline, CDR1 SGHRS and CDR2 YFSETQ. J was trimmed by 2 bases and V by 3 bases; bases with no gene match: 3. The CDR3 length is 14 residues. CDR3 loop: CASSSGQGTYEQYF. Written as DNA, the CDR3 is TGCGCCAGCAGCTCGGGACAGGGTACCTACGAGCAGTACTTC. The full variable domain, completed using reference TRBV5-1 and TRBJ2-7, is KAGVTQTPRYLIKTRGQQVTLSCSPISGHRSVSWYQQTPGQGLQFLFEYFSETQRNKGNFPGRFSGRQFSNSRSEMNVSTLELGDSALYLCASSSGQGTYEQYFGPGTRLTVT.

This CDR3 is CATSRDRALYGYTF. The CDR3 DNA is TGTGCCACCAGCAGAGACAGGGCCCTCTATGGCTACACCTTC. The chain uses TRBV15 and TRBJ1-2; tentatively, D is TRBD1 (5 bases). The CDR3 length is 14 residues. Germline CDR1 LNHNV, CDR2 YYDKDF (reference sequence). V was trimmed by 0 bases and J by 4 bases, leaving 9 bases between them.

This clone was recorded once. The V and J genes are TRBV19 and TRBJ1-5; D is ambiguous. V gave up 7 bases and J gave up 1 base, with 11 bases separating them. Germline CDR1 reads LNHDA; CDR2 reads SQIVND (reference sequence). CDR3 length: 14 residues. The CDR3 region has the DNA TGTGCCAGTACCACCAGGCAGAGCAATCAGCCCCAGCATTTT. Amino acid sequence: CASTTRQSNQPQHF.

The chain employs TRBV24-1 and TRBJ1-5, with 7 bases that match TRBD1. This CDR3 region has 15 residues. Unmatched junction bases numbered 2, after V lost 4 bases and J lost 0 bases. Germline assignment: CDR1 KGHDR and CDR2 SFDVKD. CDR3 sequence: CATSEQGDSNQPQHF. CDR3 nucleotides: TGTGCCACCAGTGAGCAGGGGGATAGCAATCAGCCCCAGCATTTT.

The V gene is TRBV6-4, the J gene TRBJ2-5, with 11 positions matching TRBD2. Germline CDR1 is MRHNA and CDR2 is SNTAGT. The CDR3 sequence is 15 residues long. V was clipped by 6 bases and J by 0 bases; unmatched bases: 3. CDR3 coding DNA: TGTGCCAGCAGGGGGACTAGCGGACACCAAGAGACCCAGTACTTC. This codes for CASRGTSGHQETQYF.

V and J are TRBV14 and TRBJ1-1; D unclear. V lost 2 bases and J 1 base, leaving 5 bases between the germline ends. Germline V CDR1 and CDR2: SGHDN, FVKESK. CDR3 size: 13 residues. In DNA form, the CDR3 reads TGTGCCAGCAGCCAACTTAGGAACACTGAAGCTTTCTTT. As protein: CASSQLRNTEAFF.

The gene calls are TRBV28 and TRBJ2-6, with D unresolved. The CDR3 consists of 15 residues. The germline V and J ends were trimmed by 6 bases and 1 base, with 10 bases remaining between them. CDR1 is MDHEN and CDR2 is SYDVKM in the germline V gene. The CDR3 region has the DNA TGTGCCAGCAGCCGTCTACTATCTGGGGCCAACGTCCTGACTTTC. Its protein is CASSRLLSGANVLTF.

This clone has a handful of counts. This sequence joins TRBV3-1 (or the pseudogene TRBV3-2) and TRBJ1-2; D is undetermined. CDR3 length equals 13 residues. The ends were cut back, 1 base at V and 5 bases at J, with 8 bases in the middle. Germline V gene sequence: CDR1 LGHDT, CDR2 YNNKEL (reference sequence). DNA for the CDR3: TGTGCCAGCAGCCAAGGGGGAGGGTATGGCTACACCTTC. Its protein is CASSQGGGYGYTF.

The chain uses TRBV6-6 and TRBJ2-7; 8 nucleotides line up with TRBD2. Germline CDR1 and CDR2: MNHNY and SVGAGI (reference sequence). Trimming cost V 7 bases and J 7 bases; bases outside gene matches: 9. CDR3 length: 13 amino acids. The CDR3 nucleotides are TGTGCCAGCAAGACCGGGACTAGAGGGGAGCAGTACTTC. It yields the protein CASKTGTRGEQYF.

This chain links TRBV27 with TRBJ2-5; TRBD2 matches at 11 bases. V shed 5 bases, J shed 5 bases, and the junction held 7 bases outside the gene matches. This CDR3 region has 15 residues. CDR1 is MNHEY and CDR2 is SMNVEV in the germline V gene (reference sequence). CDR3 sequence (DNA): TGTGCCAGCAGTCTTAGCGGGAGGGCCGGGGAGACCCAGTACTTC. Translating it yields CASSLSGRAGETQYF.

As DNA, the CDR3 is TGTGCCAGCAGCATCGGACTAGCCCGCTCCTACAATGAGCAGTTCTTC. Amino acid sequence: CASSIGLARSYNEQFF. V gene TRBV9 combines with J gene TRBJ2-1, with 8 bases matching TRBD2. Germline-derived CDR1 and CDR2 are SGDLS and YYNGEE. V was pared by 4 bases and J by 0 bases, with 6 bases of the junction left unmatched. The CDR3 extends over 16 amino acids.

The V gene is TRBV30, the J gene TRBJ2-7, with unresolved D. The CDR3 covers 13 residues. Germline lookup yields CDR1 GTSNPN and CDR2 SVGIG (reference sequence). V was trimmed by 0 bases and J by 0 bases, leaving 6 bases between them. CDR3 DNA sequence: TGTGCCTGGAGTGTTTATAGCTCCTACGAGCAGTACTTC. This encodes CAWSVYSSYEQYF.

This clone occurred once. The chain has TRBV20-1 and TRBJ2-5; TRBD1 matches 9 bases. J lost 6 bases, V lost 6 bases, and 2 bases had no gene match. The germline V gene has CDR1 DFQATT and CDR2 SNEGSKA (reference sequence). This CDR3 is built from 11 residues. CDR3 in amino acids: CSANRGQTQYF. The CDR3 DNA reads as TGCAGTGCAAACAGGGGGCAGACCCAGTACTTC.